What follows are 13 T cell receptor beta chains derived from one specimen sequenced in a study of naive and memory T cell subsets. Reverse transcription of blood and skin TCR RNA was primed at alpha and beta constant regions. TCRdb reanalysed the 5' RACE reads using MiXCR and keeps one entry per CDR3 protein. The repertoire holds some 22,000 distinct CDR3 sequences, around 4.2% seen once, with 7.8% in the top ten. Whole blood, 2.5 to 3 ml, came from adult healthy volunteers. The receptors stem from a male donor in good health.

As for this clonotype: This may be a read error, as it is one base from a much larger clone. This chain links TRBV29-1 with TRBJ2-5, with no clear D. The CDR3 length is 12 residues. Per germline, CDR1 SQVTM and CDR2 ANQGSEA. The CDR3 DNA is TGCAGCGTTGACCAAAACCAAGAGACCCGGTACTTC. It translates to CSVDQNQETRYF.

This clonotype was detected many times. CDR3 bases: TGTGCCTGGAGTGTACAGGGACGCACAGATACGCAGTATTTT. It specifies CAWSVQGRTDTQYF. The chain employs TRBV30 and TRBJ2-3; D may be TRBD1 (6 bases). V lost 0 bases to trimming and J lost 1 base, with 8 bases between them. CDR1 is GTSNPN, CDR2 SVGIG, per germline (reference sequence). The length of the CDR3 is 14 residues.

This clonotype was counted many times. The V gene is TRBV19, the J gene TRBJ1-1; D unresolved. Germline V lookup: CDR1 LNHDA, CDR2 SQIVND (reference sequence). The germline V and J ends were trimmed by 3 bases and 1 base, with 12 bases remaining between them. CDR3 length: 15 residues. The DNA of the CDR3 is TGTGCCAGTAGTATTCTCGGACGGGAGAACACTGAAGCTTTCTTT. It translates to CASSILGRENTEAFF.

Only a few counts were recorded for this clonotype. The J gene is TRBJ1-1, the V gene TRBV12-3 or TRBV12-4; D may be TRBD1 (6 bases). V shed 7 bases and J shed 1 base, with 19 bases lying between them. This CDR3 spans 16 amino acids. CDR3: CASTPGAPQGNTEAFF. In nucleotides, the CDR3 is TGTGCCAGCACCCCAGGGGCCCCTCAGGGGAACACTGAAGCTTTCTTT.

The chain carries TRBV5-1 and TRBJ1-1, with 7 positions matching TRBD1. This CDR3 has 15 residues. V shed 6 bases, J shed 3 bases, and the junction held 11 bases outside the gene matches. Germline CDR1 is SGHRS and CDR2 is YFSETQ. The CDR3 DNA sequence: TGCGCCAGCAACCGGGACAGAGTTACGGACACTGAAGCTTTCTTT. Its translation is CASNRDRVTDTEAFF.

By its share, this clonotype is medium-sized. The J gene is TRBJ2-3, the V gene TRBV12-3 or TRBV12-4; 10 nucleotides align to TRBD2. V lost 6 bases, J lost 0 bases, and 18 bases stayed unmatched. The length of the CDR3 is 20 residues. The chain's CDR3 is CASRNRDGGTSVTSTDTQYF. DNA for the CDR3: TGTGCCAGCAGAAACCGGGACGGTGGGACTAGCGTCACTAGCACAGATACGCAGTATTTT.

This clonotype was detected many times. The chain carries TRBV7-2 and TRBJ2-1; 7 nucleotides line up with TRBD1. With V trimmed by 1 base and J by 6 bases, 0 bases remained unmatched. The CDR3 is 13 amino acids. CDR1 SGHTA and CDR2 FQGNSA come from the germline V gene. As DNA, the CDR3 is TGTGCCAGCAGCTTAGGGACAGGCAATGAGCAGTTCTTC. Amino acid sequence: CASSLGTGNEQFF.

This clonotype was seen at least ten times. The chain is built from TRBV7-3 and TRBJ2-2; D tentatively reads TRBD1 or TRBD2 (7 bases each). The CDR3 loop spans 17 amino acids. The V gene lost 5 bases and the J gene lost 4 bases, with 20 bases spanning the gap. Germline values: CDR1 SGHTA, CDR2 FQGTGA. The CDR3 nucleotides read TGTGCCAGCAGCCACAGGGGAGGGCCTCAATTCACCGGGGAGCTGTTTTTT. Translation: CASSHRGGPQFTGELFF.

This clonotype was observed at least ten times. The chain has TRBV5-6 and TRBJ2-5; D gene uncertain. There are 13 residues in the CDR3. CDR1 and CDR2 from the germline V gene are SGHDT and YYEEEE. Trimming stripped 2 bases from V and 1 base from J, with 6 bases between. The CDR3 nucleotides are TGTGCCAGCAGCTTTGACCTCCAAGAGACCCAGTACTTC. It specifies CASSFDLQETQYF.

Many counts were recorded for this clonotype. In DNA form, the CDR3 reads TGCGCCAGCAGCTACGTGGATAGCACAGATACGCAGTATTTT. This codes for CASSYVDSTDTQYF. The rearrangement uses TRBV5-1 and TRBJ2-3; D is ambiguous. V lost 3 bases and J 0 bases, leaving 8 bases between the germline ends. The CDR3 consists of 14 residues. Germline V CDR1 and CDR2: SGHRS, YFSETQ.

This clonotype was seen many times. This chain links TRBV28 with TRBJ2-7; D not resolved. Trimming cost V 2 bases and J 0 bases, with 11 bases left between them. This CDR3 spans 15 amino acids. The germline V gene encodes CDR1 MDHEN and CDR2 SYDVKM. Here the CDR3 DNA reads TGTGCCAGCAGTTTACCCACGACAACCTCCTACGAGCAGTACTTC. This encodes CASSLPTTTSYEQYF.

This clonotype has at least ten counts. The rearrangement joins TRBV7-6 to TRBJ2-1; D is unresolved. V lost 5 bases to trimming and J lost 5 bases, with 16 bases between them. This CDR3 comprises 15 residues. Germline V CDR1 and CDR2: SGHVS, FNYEAQ. The CDR3 spells CASSLRWQLNNEQFF. In DNA form, the CDR3 reads TGTGCCAGCAGCCTGCGGTGGCAGCTAAACAATGAGCAGTTCTTC.

This clonotype showed up many times. The chain recombines TRBV7-2 with TRBJ2-1; 8 bases line up with TRBD2. The CDR3 has 15 amino acids. V gave up 6 bases and J gave up 4 bases; unmatched junction bases: 8. Per germline, CDR1 SGHTA and CDR2 FQGNSA. The CDR3 here is CASSPQGLAYNEQFF. DNA for the CDR3: TGTGCCAGCAGTCCCCAAGGACTAGCTTACAATGAGCAGTTCTTC.